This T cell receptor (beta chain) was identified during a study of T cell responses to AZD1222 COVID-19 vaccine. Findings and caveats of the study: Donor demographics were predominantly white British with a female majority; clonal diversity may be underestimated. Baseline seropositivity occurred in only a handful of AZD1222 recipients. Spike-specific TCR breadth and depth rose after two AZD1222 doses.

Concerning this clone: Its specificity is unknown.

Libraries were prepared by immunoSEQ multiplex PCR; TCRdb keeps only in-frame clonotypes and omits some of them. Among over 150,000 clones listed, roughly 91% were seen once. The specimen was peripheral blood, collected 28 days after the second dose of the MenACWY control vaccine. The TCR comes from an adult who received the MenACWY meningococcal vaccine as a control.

This chain's CDR3 is CASSEAGRAKNIQYF. In DNA, the CDR3 is TGTGCCAGCAGTGAAGCGGGCAGGGCCAAAAACATTCAGTACTTC. The chain uses TRBV6-1 and TRBJ2-4, with D uncertain. CDR3 length equals 15 residues. The V gene lost 0 bases and the J gene lost 1 base, with 7 bases spanning the gap. The germline V gene has CDR1 MNHNS and CDR2 SASEGT.